This T cell receptor (beta chain) was sequenced during a study of glioma-infiltrating T cells after dendritic cell vaccination. Across the whole study: Autologous tumor lysate-pulsed dendritic cell vaccination was given between the early 2000s and the early 2010s. Dendritic cell vaccine was injected intradermally three times, biweekly.

Time point in this sample: after dendritic cell vaccination, including at tumor progression/relapse. PBMC were collected before vaccination, two weeks after the third vaccination, and at progression. The CDR3 has 17 residues. CDR1 is SGHAT and CDR2 is FQNNGV in the germline V gene. V gave up 2 bases and J gave up 1 base, with 15 bases separating them. Input was 2 ug genomic DNA, or all available if less. TCRdb's table, derived via immunoSEQ multiplex PCR, lists solely in-frame clones and lacks some. The sample holds around 90,000 clones, 75% to 85% seen once. V gene TRBV11-2 combines with J gene TRBJ2-4; D gene ambiguous. This material consisted of blood, taken after dendritic cell vaccination. The TCR comes from a human donor with glioblastoma. The CDR3 protein is CASSLWAAVGAKNIQYF. CDR3 DNA sequence: TGTGCCAGCAGCTTATGGGCCGCCGTTGGGGCCAAAAACATTCAGTACTTC.